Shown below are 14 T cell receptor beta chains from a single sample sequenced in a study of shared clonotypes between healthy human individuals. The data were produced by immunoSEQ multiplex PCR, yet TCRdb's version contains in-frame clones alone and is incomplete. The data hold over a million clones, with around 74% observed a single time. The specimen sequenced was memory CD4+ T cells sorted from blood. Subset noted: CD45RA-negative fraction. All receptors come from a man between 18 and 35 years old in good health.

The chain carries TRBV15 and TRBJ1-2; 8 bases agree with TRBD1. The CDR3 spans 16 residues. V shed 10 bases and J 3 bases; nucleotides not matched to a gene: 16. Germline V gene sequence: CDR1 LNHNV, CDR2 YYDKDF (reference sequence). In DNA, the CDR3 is TGTGCCATCCCCGGGCAAGACAGGGGCAAGTACTATGGCTACACCTTC. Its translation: CAIPGQDRGKYYGYTF. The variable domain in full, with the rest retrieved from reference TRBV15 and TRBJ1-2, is DAMVIQNPRYQVTQFGKPVTLSCSQTLNHNVMYWYQQKSSQAPKLLFHYYDKDFNNEADTPDNFQSRRPNTSFCFLDIRSPGLGDTAMYLCAIPGQDRGKYYGYTFGSGTRLTVV.

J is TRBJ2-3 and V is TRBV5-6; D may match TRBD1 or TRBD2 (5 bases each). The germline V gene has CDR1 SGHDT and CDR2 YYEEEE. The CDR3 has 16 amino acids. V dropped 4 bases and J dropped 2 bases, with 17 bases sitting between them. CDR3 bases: TGTGCCAGCAGCCAAAGAGGGGCGGTAGCCACAGATACGCAGTATTTT. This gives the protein CASSQRGAVATDTQYF.

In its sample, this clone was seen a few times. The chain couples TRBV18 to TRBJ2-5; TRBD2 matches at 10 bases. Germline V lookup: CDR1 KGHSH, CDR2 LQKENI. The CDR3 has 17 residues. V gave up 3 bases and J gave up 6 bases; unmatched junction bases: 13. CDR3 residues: CASSPRDASGGGKTQYF. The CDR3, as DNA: TGTGCCAGCTCACCCCGAGATGCTAGCGGGGGCGGGAAGACCCAGTACTTC.

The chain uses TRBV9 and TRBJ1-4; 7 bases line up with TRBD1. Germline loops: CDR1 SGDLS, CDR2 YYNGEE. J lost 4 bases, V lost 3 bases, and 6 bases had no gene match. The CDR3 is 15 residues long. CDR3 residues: CASSGGQVLNEKLFF. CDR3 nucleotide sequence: TGTGCCAGCAGCGGAGGACAGGTGCTTAATGAAAAACTGTTTTTT.

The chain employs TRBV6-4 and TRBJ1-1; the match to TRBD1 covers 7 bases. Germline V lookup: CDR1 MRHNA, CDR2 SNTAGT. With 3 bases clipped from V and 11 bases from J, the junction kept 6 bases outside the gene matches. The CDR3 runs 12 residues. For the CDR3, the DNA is TGTGCCAGCAGTGATAGGGAGGGGGCGGCTTTCTTT. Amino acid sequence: CASSDREGAAFF.

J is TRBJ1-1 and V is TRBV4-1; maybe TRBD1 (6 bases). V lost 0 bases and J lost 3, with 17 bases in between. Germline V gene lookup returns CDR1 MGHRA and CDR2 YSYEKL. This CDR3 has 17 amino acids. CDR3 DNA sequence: TGCGCCAGCAGCCAAGATTGGGCCAGGGGACGCGACACTGAAGCTTTCTTT. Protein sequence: CASSQDWARGRDTEAFF.

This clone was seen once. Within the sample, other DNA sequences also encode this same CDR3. CDR3 bases: TGTGCCAGCAGCGTAAGTTCTAGCGGTTCATACGAGCAGTACTTC. Amino acids: CASSVSSSGSYEQYF. The gene calls are TRBV9 and TRBJ2-7, with 7 bases matching TRBD2. The CDR3 covers 15 residues. After removal of 1 base from V and 4 bases from J, the junction contained 8 bases not matched to a gene. Per the germline V gene, CDR1 is SGDLS and CDR2 is YYNGEE.

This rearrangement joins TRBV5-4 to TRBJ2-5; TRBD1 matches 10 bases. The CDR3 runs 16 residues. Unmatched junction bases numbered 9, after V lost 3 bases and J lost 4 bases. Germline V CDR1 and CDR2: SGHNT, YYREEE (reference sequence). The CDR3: CASSSPRQGARETQYF. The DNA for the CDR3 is TGTGCCAGCAGCTCGCCGCGACAGGGGGCACGAGAGACCCAGTACTTC.

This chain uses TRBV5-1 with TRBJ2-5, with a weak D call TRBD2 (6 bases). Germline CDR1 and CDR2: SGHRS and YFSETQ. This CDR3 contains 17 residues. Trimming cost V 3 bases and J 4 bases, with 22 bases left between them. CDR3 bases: TGCGCCAGCAGCTCGGGGGAAGCGACTAGGTTGCGAGAGACCCAGTACTTC. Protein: CASSSGEATRLRETQYF.

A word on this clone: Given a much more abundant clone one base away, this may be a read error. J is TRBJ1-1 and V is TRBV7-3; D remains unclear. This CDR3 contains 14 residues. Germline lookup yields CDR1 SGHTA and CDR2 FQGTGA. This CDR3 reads CASSMTTLNTKAFF. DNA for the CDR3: TGTGCCAGCAGCATGACGACCCTGAACACTAAAGCTTTCTTT. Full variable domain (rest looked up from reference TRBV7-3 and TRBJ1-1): GAGVSQTPSNKVTEKGKYVELRCDPISGHTALYWYRQSLGQGPEFLIYFQGTGAADDSGLPNDRFFAVRPEGSVSTLKIQRTERGDSAVYLCASSMTTLNTKAFFGQGTRLTVV.

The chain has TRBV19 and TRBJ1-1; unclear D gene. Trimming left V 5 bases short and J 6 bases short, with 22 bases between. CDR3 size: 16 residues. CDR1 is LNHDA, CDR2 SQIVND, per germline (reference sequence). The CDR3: CASSRNSFQSPPEAFF. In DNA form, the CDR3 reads TGTGCCAGTAGTCGTAACAGCTTTCAGTCTCCTCCTGAAGCTTTCTTT.

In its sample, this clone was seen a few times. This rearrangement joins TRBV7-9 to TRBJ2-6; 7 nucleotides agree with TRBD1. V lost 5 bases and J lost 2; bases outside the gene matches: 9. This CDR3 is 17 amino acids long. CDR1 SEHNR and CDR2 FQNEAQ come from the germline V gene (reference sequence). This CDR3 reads CASSRLTGAAGANVLTF. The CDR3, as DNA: TGTGCCAGCAGCCGATTAACAGGGGCGGCTGGGGCCAACGTCCTGACTTTC.

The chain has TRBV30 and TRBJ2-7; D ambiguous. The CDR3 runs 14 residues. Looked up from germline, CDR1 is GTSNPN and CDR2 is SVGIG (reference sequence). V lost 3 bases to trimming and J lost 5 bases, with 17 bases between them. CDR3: CAWSPRLRHDEQYF. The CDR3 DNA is TGTGCCTGGAGCCCCCGGTTGCGCCACGACGAGCAGTACTTC.

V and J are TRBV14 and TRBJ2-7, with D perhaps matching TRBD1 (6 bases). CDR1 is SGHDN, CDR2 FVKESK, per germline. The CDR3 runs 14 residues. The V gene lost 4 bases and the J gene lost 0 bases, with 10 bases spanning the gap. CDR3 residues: CASSPMTGSYEQYF. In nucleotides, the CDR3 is TGTGCCAGCAGCCCTATGACAGGCTCCTACGAGCAGTACTTC.